This TCR beta chain derives from a study of blood T cell repertoires in COVID-19. V was trimmed by 4 bases and J by 1 base, leaving 10 bases between them. Germline loops: CDR1 KGHSH, CDR2 LQKENI. The CDR3 length is 14 residues. Libraries were prepared by immunoSEQ multiplex PCR; TCRdb keeps only in-frame clonotypes and omits some of them. The sample has fewer than 150,000 clones; about three quarters are singletons. Sequencing used peripheral blood. V usage is TRBV18 and J usage is TRBJ1-1; tentative D call: TRBD1 (6 bases). The origin of this receptor is a human donor with acute or convalescent COVID-19. The donor label of this sample is uncertain. The CDR3: CASSLGQTNTEAFF. The CDR3, as DNA: TGTGCCAGCTCACTAGGACAGACGAACACTGAAGCTTTCTTT. The entire variable domain, with the rest obtained from reference TRBV18 and TRBJ1-1, is as follows: NAGVMQNPRHLVRRRGQEARLRCSPMKGHSHVYWYRQLPEEGLKFMVYLQKENIIDESGMPKERFSAEFPKEGPSILRIQQVVRGDSAAYFCASSLGQTNTEAFFGQGTRLTVV.